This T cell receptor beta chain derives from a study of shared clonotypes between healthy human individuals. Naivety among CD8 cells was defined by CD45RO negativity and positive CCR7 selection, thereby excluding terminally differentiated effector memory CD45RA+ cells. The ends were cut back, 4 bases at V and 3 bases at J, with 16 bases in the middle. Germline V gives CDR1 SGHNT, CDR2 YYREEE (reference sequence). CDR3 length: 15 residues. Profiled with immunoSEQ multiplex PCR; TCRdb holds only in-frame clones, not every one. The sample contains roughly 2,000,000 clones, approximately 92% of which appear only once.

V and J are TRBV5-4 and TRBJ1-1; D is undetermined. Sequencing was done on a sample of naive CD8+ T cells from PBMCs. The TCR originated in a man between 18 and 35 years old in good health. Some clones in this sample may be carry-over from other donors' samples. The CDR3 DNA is TGTGCCAGCAGCCTCCCGTCCGGGGAGGACACTGAAGCTTTCTTT. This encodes CASSLPSGEDTEAFF.